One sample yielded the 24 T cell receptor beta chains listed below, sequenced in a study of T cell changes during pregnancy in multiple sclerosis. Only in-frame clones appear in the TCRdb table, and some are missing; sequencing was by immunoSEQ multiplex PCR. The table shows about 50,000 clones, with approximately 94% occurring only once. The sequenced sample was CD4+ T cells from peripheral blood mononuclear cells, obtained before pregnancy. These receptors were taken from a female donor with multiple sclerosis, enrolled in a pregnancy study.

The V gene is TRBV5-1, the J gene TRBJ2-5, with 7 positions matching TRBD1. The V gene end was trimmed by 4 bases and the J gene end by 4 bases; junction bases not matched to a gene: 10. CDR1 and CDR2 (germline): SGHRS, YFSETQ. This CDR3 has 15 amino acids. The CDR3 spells CASSEPTGSGETQYF. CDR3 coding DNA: TGCGCCAGCAGCGAGCCGACAGGGTCGGGAGAGACCCAGTACTTC.

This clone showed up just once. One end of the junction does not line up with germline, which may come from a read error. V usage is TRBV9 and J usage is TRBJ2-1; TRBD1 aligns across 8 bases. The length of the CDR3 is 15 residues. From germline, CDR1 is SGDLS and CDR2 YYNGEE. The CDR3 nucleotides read TGTGCCAGCAGCCCGGACAGGGTCTCCCACAATGAGCAGTTCTTC. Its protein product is CASSPDRVSHNEQFF.

CDR3 DNA: TGCGCCAGCAGCTCTGCGCGGGAGCAGTACTTC. Residues: CASSSAREQYF. This chain joins TRBV5-1 and TRBJ2-7; D gene unclear. This CDR3 region has 11 residues. CDR1 is SGHRS, CDR2 YFSETQ, per germline. The V gene lost 3 bases and the J gene lost 7 bases, with 8 bases spanning the gap.

Here the CDR3 DNA reads TGTGCCAGCAGCTTAGGAGGGAACACTGAAGCTTTCTTT. Protein sequence: CASSLGGNTEAFF. J is TRBJ1-1 and V is TRBV11-2; D not resolved. CDR3 length: 13 amino acids. With 1 base removed from V and 1 base from J, the gap between germline ends came to 4 bases. CDR1 is SGHAT and CDR2 is FQNNGV in the germline V gene.

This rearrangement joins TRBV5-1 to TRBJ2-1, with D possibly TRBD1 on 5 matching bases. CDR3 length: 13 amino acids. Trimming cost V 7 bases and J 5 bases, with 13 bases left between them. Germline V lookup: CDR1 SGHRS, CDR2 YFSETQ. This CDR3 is CASGKTEHNEQFF. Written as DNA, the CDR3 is TGCGCCAGCGGGAAGACAGAACACAATGAGCAGTTCTTC.

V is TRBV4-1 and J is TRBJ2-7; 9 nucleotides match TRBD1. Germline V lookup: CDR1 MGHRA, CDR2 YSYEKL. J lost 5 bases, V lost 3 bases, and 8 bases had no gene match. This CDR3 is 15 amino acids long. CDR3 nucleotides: TGCGCCAGCAGCCAGCTACAGGGGGCGCTGAACGAGCAGTACTTC. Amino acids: CASSQLQGALNEQYF.

CDR3 loop: CASSLAFPGASGKYEQYF. Written as DNA, the CDR3 is TGCGCCAGCAGCTTGGCATTTCCGGGGGCTAGCGGAAAGTACGAGCAGTACTTC. V gene TRBV5-1 combines with J gene TRBJ2-7; tentative D call: TRBD2 (7 bases). The CDR3 runs 18 residues. V gave up 0 bases and J gave up 4 bases, with 23 bases separating them. Germline CDR1 reads SGHRS; CDR2 reads YFSETQ.

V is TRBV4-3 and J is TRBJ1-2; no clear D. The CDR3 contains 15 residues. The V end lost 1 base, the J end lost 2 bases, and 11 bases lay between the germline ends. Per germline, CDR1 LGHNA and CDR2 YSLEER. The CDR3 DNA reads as TGCGCCAGCAGCCAAGTCCTTGGAGAAAACTATGGCTACACCTTC. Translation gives CASSQVLGENYGYTF.

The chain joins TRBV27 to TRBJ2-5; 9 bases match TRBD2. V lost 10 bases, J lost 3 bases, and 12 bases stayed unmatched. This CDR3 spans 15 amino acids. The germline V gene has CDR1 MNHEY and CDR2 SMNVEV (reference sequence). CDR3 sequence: CATRGVAGGEETQYF. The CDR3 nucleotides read TGTGCCACCAGGGGGGTCGCGGGGGGGGAAGAGACCCAGTACTTC.

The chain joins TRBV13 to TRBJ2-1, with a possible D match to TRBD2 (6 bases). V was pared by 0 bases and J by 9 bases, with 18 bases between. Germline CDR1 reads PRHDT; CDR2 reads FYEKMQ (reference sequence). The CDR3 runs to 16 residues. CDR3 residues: CASSLGYLADYAEQFF. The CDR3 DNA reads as TGTGCCAGCAGCTTAGGTTACTTAGCGGACTATGCTGAGCAGTTCTTC.

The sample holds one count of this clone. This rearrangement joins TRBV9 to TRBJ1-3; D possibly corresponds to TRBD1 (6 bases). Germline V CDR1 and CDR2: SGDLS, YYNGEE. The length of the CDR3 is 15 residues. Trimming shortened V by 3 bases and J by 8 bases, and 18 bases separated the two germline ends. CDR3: CASSGQDISGDTIYF. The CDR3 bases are TGTGCCAGCAGCGGACAGGATATCAGCGGGGACACCATATATTTT.

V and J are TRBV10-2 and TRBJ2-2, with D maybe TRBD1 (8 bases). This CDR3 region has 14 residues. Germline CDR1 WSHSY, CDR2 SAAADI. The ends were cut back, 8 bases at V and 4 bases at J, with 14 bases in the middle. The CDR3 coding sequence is TGCGCCAGCTTCTACAGGGGGGGCACCGGGGAGCTGTTTTTT. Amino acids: CASFYRGGTGELFF.

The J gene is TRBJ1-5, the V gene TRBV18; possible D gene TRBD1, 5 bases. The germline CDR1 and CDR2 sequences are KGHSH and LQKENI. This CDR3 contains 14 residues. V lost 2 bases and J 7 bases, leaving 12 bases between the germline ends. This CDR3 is CASSPSRDLQPQHF. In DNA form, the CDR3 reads TGTGCCAGCTCACCATCCAGGGATTTGCAGCCCCAGCATTTT.

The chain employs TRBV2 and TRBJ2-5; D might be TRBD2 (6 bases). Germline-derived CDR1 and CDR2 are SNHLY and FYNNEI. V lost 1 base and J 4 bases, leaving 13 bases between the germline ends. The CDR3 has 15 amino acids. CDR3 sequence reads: CASSEDTSSGETQYF. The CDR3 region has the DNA TGTGCCAGCAGTGAAGACACTAGCTCTGGAGAGACCCAGTACTTC.

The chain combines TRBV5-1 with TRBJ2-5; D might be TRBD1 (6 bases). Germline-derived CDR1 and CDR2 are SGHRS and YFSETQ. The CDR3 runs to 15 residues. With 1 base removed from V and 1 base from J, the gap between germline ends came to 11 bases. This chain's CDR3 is CASSLSGQLQETQYF. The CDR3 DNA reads TGCGCCAGCAGCTTGAGCGGACAGCTCCAAGAGACCCAGTACTTC.

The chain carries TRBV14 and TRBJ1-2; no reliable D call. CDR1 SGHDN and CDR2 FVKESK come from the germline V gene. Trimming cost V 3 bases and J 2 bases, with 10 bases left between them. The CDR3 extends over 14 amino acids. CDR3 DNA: TGTGCCAGCAGCCACGTCGGCAGGAACTATGGCTACACCTTC. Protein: CASSHVGRNYGYTF.

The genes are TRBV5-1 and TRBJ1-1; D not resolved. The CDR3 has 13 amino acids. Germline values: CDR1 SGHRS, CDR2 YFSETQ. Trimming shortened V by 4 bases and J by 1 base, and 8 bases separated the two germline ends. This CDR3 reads CASSTRENTEAFF. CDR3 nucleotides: TGCGCCAGCAGCACCCGGGAGAACACTGAAGCTTTCTTT.

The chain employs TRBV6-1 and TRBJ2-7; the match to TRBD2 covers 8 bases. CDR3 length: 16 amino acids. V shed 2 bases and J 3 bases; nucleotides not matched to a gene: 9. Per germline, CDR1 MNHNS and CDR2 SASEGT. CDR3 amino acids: CASSERTGTRYYEQYF. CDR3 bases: TGTGCCAGCAGTGAAAGAACCGGGACTAGGTACTACGAGCAGTACTTC.

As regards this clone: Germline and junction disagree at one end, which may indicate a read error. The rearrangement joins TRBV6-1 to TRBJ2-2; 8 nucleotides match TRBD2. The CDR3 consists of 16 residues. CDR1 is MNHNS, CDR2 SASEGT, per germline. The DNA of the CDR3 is TGTGCCAGCAGGGAAGCGGGAGCCCTTAACACCGGGGAGCTGTTTTTT. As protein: CASREAGALNTGELFF.

The CDR3 region is CASSLVKGAPEAFF. The CDR3 coding sequence is TGCGCCAGCAGCTTGGTGAAGGGGGCCCCTGAAGCTTTCTTT. The chain links TRBV5-1 to TRBJ1-1; the match to TRBD1 covers 7 bases. This CDR3 has 14 residues. Losses at the gene ends were 0 bases for V and 6 bases for J; bases not matched to a gene: 5. Germline V gene data show CDR1 as SGHRS and CDR2 as YFSETQ.

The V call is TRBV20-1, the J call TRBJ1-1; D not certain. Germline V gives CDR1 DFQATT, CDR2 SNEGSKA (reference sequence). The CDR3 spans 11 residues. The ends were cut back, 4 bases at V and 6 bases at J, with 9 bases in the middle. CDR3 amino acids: CSAISQSEAFF. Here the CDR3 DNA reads TGCAGTGCTATAAGTCAGTCTGAAGCTTTCTTT.

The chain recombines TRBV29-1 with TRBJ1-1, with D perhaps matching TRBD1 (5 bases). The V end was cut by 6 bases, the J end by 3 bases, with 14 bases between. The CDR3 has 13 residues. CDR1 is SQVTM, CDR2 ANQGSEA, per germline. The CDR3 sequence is CSVETGTYTEAFF. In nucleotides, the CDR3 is TGCAGCGTGGAAACAGGCACCTACACTGAAGCTTTCTTT.

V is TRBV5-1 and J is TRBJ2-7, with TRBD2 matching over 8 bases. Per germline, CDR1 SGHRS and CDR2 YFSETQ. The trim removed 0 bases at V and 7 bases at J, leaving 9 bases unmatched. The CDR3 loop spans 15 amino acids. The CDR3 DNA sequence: TGCGCCAGCAGCTTGGTGATCGGGAGGGTGTGGGAGCAGTACTTC. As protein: CASSLVIGRVWEQYF.

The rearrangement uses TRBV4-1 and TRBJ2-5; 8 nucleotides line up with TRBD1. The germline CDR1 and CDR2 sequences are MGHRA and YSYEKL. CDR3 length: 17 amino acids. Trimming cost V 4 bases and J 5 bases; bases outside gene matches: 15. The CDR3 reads CASSPYLPTTGEETQYF. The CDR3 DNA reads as TGCGCCAGCAGCCCTTACCTCCCCACGACAGGGGAGGAGACCCAGTACTTC.